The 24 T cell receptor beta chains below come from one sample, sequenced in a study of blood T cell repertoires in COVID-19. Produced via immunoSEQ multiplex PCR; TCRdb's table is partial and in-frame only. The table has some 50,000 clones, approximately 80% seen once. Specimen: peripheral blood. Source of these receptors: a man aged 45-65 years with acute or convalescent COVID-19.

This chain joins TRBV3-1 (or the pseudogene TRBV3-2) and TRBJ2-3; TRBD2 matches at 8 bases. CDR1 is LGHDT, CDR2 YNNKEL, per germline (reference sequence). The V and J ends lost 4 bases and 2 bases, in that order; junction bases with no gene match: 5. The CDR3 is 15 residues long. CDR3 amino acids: CASSLFGRATDTQYF. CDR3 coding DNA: TGTGCCAGCAGCCTATTCGGGAGGGCCACAGATACGCAGTATTTT.

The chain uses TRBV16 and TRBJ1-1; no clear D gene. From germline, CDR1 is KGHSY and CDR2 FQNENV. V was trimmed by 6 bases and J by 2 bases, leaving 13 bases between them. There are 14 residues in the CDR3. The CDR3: CASSFKAGNTEAFF. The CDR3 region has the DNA TGTGCCAGCAGTTTTAAGGCGGGTAACACTGAAGCTTTCTTT.

CDR3 nucleotide sequence: TGTGCCAGCAGCCCCCCGGGGGGGGAAGGGCAGCCCCAGCATTTT. Its translation: CASSPPGGEGQPQHF. This chain links TRBV9 with TRBJ1-5, with D maybe TRBD1 (5 bases). The CDR3 spans 15 residues. V shed 4 bases and J shed 7 bases, with 18 bases lying between them. Germline V gene lookup returns CDR1 SGDLS and CDR2 YYNGEE.

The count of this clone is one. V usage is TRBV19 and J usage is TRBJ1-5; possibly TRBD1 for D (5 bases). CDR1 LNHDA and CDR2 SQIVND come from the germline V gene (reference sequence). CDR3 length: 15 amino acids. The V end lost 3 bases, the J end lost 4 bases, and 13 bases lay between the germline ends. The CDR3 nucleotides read TGTGCCAGTAGTATCACCGGGACTCTGAATCAGCCCCAGCATTTT. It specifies CASSITGTLNQPQHF.

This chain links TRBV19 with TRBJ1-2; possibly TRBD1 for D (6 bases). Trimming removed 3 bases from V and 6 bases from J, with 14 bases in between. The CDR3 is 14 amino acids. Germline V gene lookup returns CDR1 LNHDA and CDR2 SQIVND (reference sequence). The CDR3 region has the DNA TGTGCCAGTAGTATGATCTCCACAGGGCATGGCTACACCTTC. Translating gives CASSMISTGHGYTF.

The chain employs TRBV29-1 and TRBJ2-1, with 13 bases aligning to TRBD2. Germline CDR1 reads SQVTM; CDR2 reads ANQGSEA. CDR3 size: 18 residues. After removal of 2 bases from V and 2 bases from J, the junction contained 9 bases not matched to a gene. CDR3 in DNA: TGCAGCGTTGAAAAGTGGGGGACTAGCGGGGCCACCTACAATGAGCAGTTCTTC. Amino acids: CSVEKWGTSGATYNEQFF.

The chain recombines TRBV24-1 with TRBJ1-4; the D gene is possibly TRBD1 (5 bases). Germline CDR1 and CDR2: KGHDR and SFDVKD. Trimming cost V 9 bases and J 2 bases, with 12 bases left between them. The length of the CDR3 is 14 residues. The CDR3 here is CATFSRGTNEKLFF. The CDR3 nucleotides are TGTGCCACCTTTTCGCGGGGGACTAATGAAAAACTGTTTTTT.

CDR3 sequence reads: CASSQTGSTGELFF. DNA of the CDR3: TGCGCCAGCAGCCAAACGGGTTCGACCGGGGAGCTGTTTTTT. V usage is TRBV10-1 and J usage is TRBJ2-2; D unresolved. V lost 6 bases and J 5 bases, leaving 13 bases between the germline ends. The germline CDR1 and CDR2 sequences are WNHNN and SYGVQD (reference sequence). CDR3 length equals 14 residues.

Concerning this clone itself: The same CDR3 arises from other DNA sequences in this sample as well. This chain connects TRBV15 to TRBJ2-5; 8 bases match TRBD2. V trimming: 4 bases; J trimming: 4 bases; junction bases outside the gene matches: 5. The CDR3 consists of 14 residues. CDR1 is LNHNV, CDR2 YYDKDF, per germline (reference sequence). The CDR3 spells CATSTRGGRETQYF. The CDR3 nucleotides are TGTGCCACCAGCACCCGGGGGGGGAGAGAGACCCAGTACTTC.

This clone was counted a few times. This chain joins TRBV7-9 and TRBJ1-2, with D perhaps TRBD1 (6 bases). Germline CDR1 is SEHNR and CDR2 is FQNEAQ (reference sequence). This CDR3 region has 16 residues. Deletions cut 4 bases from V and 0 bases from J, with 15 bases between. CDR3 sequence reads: CASSSTRTVTNYGYTF. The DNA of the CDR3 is TGTGCCAGCAGCTCCACTCGGACAGTAACTAACTATGGCTACACCTTC.

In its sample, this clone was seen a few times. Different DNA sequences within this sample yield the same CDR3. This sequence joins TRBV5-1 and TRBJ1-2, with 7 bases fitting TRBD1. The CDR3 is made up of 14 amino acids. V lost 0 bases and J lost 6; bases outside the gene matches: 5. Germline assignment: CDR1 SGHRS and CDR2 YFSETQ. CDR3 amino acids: CASSLGQGFDGYTF. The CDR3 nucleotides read TGCGCCAGCAGCTTGGGACAGGGTTTCGATGGCTACACCTTC.

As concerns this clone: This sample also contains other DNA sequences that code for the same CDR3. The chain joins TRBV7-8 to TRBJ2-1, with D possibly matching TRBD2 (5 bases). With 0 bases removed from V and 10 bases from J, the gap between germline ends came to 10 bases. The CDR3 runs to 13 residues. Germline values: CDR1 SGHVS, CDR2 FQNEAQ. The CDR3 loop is CASSLAGGGEQFF. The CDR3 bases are TGTGCCAGCAGCTTAGCGGGTGGCGGGGAGCAGTTCTTC. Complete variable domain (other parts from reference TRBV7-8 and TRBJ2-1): GAGVSQSPRYKVAKRGQDVALRCDPISGHVSLFWYQQALGQGPEFLTYFQNEAQLDKSGLPSDRFFAERPEGSVSTLKIQRTQQEDSAVYLCASSLAGGGEQFFGPGTRLTVL.

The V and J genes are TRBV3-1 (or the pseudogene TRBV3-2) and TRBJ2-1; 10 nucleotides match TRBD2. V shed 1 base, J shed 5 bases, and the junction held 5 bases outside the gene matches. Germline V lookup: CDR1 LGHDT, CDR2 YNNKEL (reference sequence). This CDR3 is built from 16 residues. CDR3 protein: CASSQVRTSGHNEQFF. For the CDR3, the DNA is TGTGCCAGCAGCCAAGTACGGACTAGCGGTCACAATGAGCAGTTCTTC.

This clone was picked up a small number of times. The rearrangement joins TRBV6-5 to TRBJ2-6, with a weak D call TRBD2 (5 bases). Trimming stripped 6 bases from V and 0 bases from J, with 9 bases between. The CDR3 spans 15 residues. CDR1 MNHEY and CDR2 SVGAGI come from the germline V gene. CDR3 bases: TGTGCCAGCAGCGGAGGTCCCTCTGGGGCCAACGTCCTGACTTTC. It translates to CASSGGPSGANVLTF.

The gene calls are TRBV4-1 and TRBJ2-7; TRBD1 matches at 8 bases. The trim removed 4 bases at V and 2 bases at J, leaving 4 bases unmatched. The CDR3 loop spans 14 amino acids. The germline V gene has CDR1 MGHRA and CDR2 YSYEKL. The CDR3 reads CASSPGQGAYEQYF. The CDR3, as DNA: TGCGCCAGCAGCCCAGGACAGGGAGCCTACGAGCAGTACTTC.

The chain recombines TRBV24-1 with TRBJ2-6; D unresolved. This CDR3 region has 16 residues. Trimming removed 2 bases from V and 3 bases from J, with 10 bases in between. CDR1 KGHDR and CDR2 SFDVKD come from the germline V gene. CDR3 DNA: TGTGCCACCAGTGATTGGAGAGGCCGTGGGGCCAACGTCCTGACTTTC. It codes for CATSDWRGRGANVLTF.

The CDR3 sequence is CASSLSGSSSYNEQFF. DNA of the CDR3: TGTGCCAGCAGCTTAAGCGGGAGTAGTTCCTACAATGAGCAGTTCTTC. The chain couples TRBV7-3 to TRBJ2-1; TRBD2 agrees at 7 bases. The CDR3 covers 16 residues. Germline V lookup: CDR1 SGHTA, CDR2 FQGTGA. V dropped 1 base and J dropped 1; count of bases not matched to a gene: 4.

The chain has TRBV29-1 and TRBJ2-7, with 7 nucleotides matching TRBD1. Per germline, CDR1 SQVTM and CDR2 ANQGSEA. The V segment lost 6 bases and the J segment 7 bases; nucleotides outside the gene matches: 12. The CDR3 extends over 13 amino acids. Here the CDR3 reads CSVLTGLTGEQYF. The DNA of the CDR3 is TGCAGCGTCCTGACAGGGTTGACGGGGGAGCAGTACTTC.

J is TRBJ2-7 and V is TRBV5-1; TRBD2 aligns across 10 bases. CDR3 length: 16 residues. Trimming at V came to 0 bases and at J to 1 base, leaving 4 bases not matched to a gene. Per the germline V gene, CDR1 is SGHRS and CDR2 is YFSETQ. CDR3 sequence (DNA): TGCGCCAGCAGCTTGGGGCGAGCGGGAGGGTCCTACGAGCAGTACTTC. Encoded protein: CASSLGRAGGSYEQYF. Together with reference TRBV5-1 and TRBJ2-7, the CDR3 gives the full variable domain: KAGVTQTPRYLIKTRGQQVTLSCSPISGHRSVSWYQQTPGQGLQFLFEYFSETQRNKGNFPGRFSGRQFSNSRSEMNVSTLELGDSALYLCASSLGRAGGSYEQYFGPGTRLTVT.

The DNA for the CDR3 is TGTGCCAGCAGTTACCGGGGTAACTATGGCTACACCTTC. This translates into CASSYRGNYGYTF. The V and J genes are TRBV27 and TRBJ1-2; D is unresolved. Germline V gene data show CDR1 as MNHEY and CDR2 as SMNVEV (reference sequence). The CDR3 loop spans 13 amino acids. The V end lost 4 bases, the J end lost 1 base, and 7 bases lay between the germline ends.

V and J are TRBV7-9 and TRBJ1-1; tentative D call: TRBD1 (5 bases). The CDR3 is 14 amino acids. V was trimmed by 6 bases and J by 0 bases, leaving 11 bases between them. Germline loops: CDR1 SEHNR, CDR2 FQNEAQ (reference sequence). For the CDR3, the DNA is TGTGCCAGCAGGTTACAGGTTGTGAACACTGAAGCTTTCTTT. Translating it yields CASRLQVVNTEAFF. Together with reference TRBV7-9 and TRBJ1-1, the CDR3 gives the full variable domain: DTGVSQNPRHKITKRGQNVTFRCDPISEHNRLYWYRQTLGQGPEFLTYFQNEAQLEKSRLLSDRFSAERPKGSFSTLEIQRTEQGDSAMYLCASRLQVVNTEAFFGQGTRLTVV.

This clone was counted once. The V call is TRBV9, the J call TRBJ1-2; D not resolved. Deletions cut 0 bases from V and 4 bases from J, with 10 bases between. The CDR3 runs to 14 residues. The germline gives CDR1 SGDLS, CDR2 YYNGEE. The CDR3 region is CASSVDSTSYGYTF. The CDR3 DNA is TGTGCCAGCAGCGTAGACAGTACCTCCTATGGCTACACCTTC.

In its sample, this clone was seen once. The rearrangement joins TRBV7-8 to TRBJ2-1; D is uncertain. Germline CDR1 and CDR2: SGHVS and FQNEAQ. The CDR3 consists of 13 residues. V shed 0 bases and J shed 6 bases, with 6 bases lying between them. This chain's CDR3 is CASSLAIANEQFF. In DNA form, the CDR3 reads TGTGCCAGCAGCTTAGCAATAGCCAATGAGCAGTTCTTC.

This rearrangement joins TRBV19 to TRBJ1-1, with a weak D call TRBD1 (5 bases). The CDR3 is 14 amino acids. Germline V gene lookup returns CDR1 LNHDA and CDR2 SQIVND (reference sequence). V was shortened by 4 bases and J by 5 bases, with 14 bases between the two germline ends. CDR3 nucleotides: TGTGCCAGTAGTAACTGGGGACTGGGGACTGAAGCTTTCTTT. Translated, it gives CASSNWGLGTEAFF.